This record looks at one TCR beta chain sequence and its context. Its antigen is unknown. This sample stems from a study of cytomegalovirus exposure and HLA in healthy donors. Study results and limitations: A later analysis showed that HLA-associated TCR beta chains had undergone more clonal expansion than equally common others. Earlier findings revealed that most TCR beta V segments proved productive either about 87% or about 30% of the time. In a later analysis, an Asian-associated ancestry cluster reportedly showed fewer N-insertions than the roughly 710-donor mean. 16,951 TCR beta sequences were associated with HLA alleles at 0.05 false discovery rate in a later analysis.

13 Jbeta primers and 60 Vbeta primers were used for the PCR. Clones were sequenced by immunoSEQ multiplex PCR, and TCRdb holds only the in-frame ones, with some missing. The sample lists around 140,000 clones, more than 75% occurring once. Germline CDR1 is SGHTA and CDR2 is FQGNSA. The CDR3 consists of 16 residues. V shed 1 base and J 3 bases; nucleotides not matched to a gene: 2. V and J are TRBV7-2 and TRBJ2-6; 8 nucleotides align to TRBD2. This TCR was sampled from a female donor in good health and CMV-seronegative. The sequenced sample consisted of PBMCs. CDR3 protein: CASSLGGGLGANVLTF. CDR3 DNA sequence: TGTGCCAGCAGCTTAGGCGGGGGGCTTGGGGCCAACGTCCTGACTTTC.